This T cell receptor (beta chain) is from a study of CD8+CD57+ T cells in acquired aplastic anemia. Across the whole study: On average, sorted CD4+ and CD8+ cells gave roughly 2.9 ug of DNA. Whole-study findings and limits: Patients shared 25 to 35 CD8+ CDR3 sequences with controls. Patients and controls were not found to differ significantly in CD8+ Simpson's diversity.

This clonotype showed up many times. The antigen is unknown. The TCR beta profiling, which covered VDJ combination and CDR3 sequence, was carried out using genomic DNA as the template. TCRdb called the reads again in MiXCR, with one record for every CDR3 protein. The top ten hold 0.75% to 0.95% of the sample, which has hundreds of thousands of distinct CDR3 sequences, more than 25% seen once. Whoever was chosen for sequencing had shown CD8+CD57+ cell expansion by flow cytometry. Patients uniformly had severe acquired aplastic anemia. The TCR was taken from a human donor with aplastic anemia. The sample taken for sequencing was sorted CD4+, CD8+, or CD8+CD57+ T cells (not recorded which) from PBMCs.

CDR3 nucleotides: TGTGCCAGCAGTGGTGTTGAAAAACTGTTTTTT. This sequence encodes CASSGVEKLFF. The chain employs TRBV2 and TRBJ1-4; D gene unclear. Deletions cut 4 bases from V and 7 bases from J, with 4 bases between. Germline values: CDR1 SNHLY, CDR2 FYNNEI. CDR3 size: 11 residues. Complete variable domain (other parts from reference TRBV2 and TRBJ1-4): EPEVTQTPSHQVTQMGQEVILRCVPISNHLYFYWYRQILGQKVEFLVSFYNNEISEKSEIFDDQFSVERPDGSNFTLKIRSTKLEDSAMYFCASSGVEKLFFGSGTQLSVL.